This T cell receptor (beta chain) was captured in a study of T cells in localized non-small cell lung cancer. Whole-study findings and limits: Measurement of T cell clonality placed uninvolved adjacent lung highest, above the level in tumor. Appearing in adjacent lung were a median roughly 60 of the top 100 tumor clones.

The germline CDR1 and CDR2 sequences are MNHEY and SVGAGI. Trimming stripped 7 bases from V and 2 bases from J, with 15 bases between. This CDR3 spans 14 amino acids. Note on this clone: Its antigen is undetermined.

Libraries were prepared by immunoSEQ multiplex PCR; TCRdb keeps only in-frame clonotypes and omits some of them. The profile covers 45,000 to 55,000 clones, with about 80% appearing a single time and around a sixth taken by the ten largest. V usage is TRBV6-5 and J usage is TRBJ2-7, with D possibly being TRBD2 (5 bases). The source of this sequence is a man between 40 and 70 years old with stage I squamous cell lung carcinoma. The specimen comprised peripheral blood, sampled before any cancer treatment. The CDR3 bases are TGTGCCAGCACCACAGCGGACCCGCCCTACGAGCAGTACTTC. Residues: CASTTADPPYEQYF.